This T cell receptor beta chain was sequenced during a study of CD4+ T cells in melanoma. Study-wide findings and caveats: CD8+ T cell, macrophage and B cell function reportedly correlated with neoantigen-specific CD4+ T cells. Neoantigen-specific CD4+ T cells in melanoma reportedly had diverse differentiation states.

V was clipped by 4 bases and J by 7 bases; unmatched bases: 9. Germline V lookup: CDR1 SGHNT, CDR2 YYREEE (reference sequence). CDR3 length: 15 residues. Notes on this clone: Its antigen is unknown.

Profiling relied on immunoSEQ multiplex PCR, and the TCRdb table lists in-frame clones only, not all of them. The table shows more than 12,000 clones, with about 62% occurring only once. Material for sequencing was cells from a culture (not recorded whether cultured in vitro). This receptor was obtained from a human donor with melanoma. This chain connects TRBV5-4 to TRBJ1-2; 11 nucleotides line up with TRBD1. DNA for the CDR3: TGTGCCAGCAGCGGAAGTCGCGGACAGGGGGCTGGCTACACCTTC. Protein: CASSGSRGQGAGYTF.